The 12 T cell receptor beta chains below all came from one sample that was sequenced in a study of blood T cell repertoires in COVID-19. The method was immunoSEQ multiplex PCR; TCRdb's version includes in-frame clones alone and lacks a portion of them. The sample comprises around 200,000 clones, 70% to 90% of which are singletons, and 4.5% to 5% rests with the top ten. The sample comprised peripheral blood. Receptors originate from a woman older than 75 with acute or convalescent COVID-19.

This clone was recorded only once. The V and J genes are TRBV9 and TRBJ2-1, with a tentative D call TRBD2 (6 bases). This CDR3 is built from 14 residues. From germline, CDR1 is SGDLS and CDR2 YYNGEE. With 2 bases removed from V and 9 bases from J, the gap between germline ends came to 15 bases. CDR3 DNA: TGTGCCAGCAGCGTTACAACTAGCAATAGTGAGCAGTTCTTC. Translation gives CASSVTTSNSEQFF. Drawing the rest from reference TRBV9 and TRBJ2-1, the complete variable domain is DSGVTQTPKHLITATGQRVTLRCSPRSGDLSVYWYQQSLDQGLQFLIQYYNGEERAKGNILERFSAQQFPDLHSELNLSSLELGDSALYFCASSVTTSNSEQFFGPGTRLTVL.

The chain has TRBV7-2 and TRBJ2-1, with 7 bases lining up with TRBD2. V shed 5 bases and J 4 bases; nucleotides not matched to a gene: 8. Germline V gene sequence: CDR1 SGHTA, CDR2 FQGNSA. The CDR3 has 15 residues. The CDR3 nucleotides are TGTGCCAGCAGCGCCTCTAGCGGAACTTACAATGAGCAGTTCTTC. Its translation is CASSASSGTYNEQFF.

The rearrangement links TRBV28 to TRBJ1-2; 10 positions agree with TRBD1. The length of the CDR3 is 18 residues. The V gene end was trimmed by 4 bases and the J gene end by 8 bases; junction bases not matched to a gene: 19. Germline-derived CDR1 and CDR2 are MDHEN and SYDVKM. The CDR3 coding sequence is TGTGCCAGCAGTTCCCGGACCCCCCAGGGACAGGGGATGGGAGGCTACACCTTC. Translated: CASSSRTPQGQGMGGYTF.

This chain connects TRBV7-9 to TRBJ2-3; D is undetermined. CDR1 SEHNR and CDR2 FQNEAQ come from the germline V gene (reference sequence). Trimming shortened V by 3 bases and J by 0 bases, and 7 bases separated the two germline ends. This CDR3 is built from 14 residues. The CDR3 loop is CASSFDGSTDTQYF. CDR3 nucleotide sequence: TGTGCCAGCAGCTTTGACGGGAGCACAGATACGCAGTATTTT.

V usage is TRBV6-5 and J usage is TRBJ1-1, with 8 bases matching TRBD1. V was pared by 4 bases and J by 6 bases, with 7 bases of the junction left unmatched. The CDR3 contains 14 residues. The germline CDR1 and CDR2 sequences are MNHEY and SVGAGI. The DNA of the CDR3 is TGTGCCAGCAGTTCAGGACAGGGTCAGGCTGAAGCTTTCTTT. Amino acid sequence: CASSSGQGQAEAFF.

This clone was counted between two and nine times. This chain links TRBV25-1 with TRBJ1-4, with TRBD1 identical over 10 bases. Germline V gene sequence: CDR1 MGHDK, CDR2 SYGVNS. The V segment lost 5 bases and the J segment 6 bases; nucleotides outside the gene matches: 6. CDR3 length: 15 amino acids. The CDR3 nucleotides are TGTGCCAGCAGTAACCGACAGGGGGCTCATGAAAAACTGTTTTTT. Translated, it gives CASSNRQGAHEKLFF.

The chain links TRBV27 to TRBJ2-2; 8 bases fit TRBD2. Germline CDR1 reads MNHEY; CDR2 reads SMNVEV (reference sequence). CDR3 length: 15 residues. With 8 bases clipped from V and 4 bases from J, the junction kept 9 bases outside the gene matches. CDR3 in amino acids: CASGLSGRVTGELFF. The CDR3 nucleotides are TGTGCCAGCGGCCTAAGCGGGAGAGTCACCGGGGAGCTGTTTTTT.

Concerning this clone: The germline gene is not matched at one end of the junction; a read error may be the cause. As DNA, the CDR3 is TGTGCCAGTAGTATAGGAGGTAGGGCTAGCGGGAGGAGAGAGGTCTTC. The encoded protein is CASSIGGRASGRREVF. The J gene is TRBJ2-1, the V gene TRBV19, with 11 bases fitting TRBD2. The germline V gene has CDR1 LNHDA and CDR2 SQIVND (reference sequence). There are 16 residues in the CDR3.

This chain connects TRBV11-1 to TRBJ1-1; TRBD1 is a possible D gene (6 bases). Trimming removed 5 bases at V and 4 bases at J, with 11 bases between. The V gene's germline CDR1 is SGHAT and CDR2 FQDESV (reference sequence). The CDR3 extends over 13 amino acids. The CDR3 sequence is CASSGQISTEAFF. Written as DNA, the CDR3 is TGTGCCAGCAGCGGACAGATTTCCACTGAAGCTTTCTTT.

CDR3 DNA: TGTGCCAGTAGAATGGGGACAGGCGTAGACGAGCAGTACTTC. Its translation: CASRMGTGVDEQYF. The rearrangement joins TRBV19 to TRBJ2-7, with 8 bases lining up with TRBD1. Germline CDR1 is LNHDA and CDR2 is SQIVND (reference sequence). V lost 6 bases, J lost 5 bases, and 9 bases stayed unmatched. The CDR3 loop spans 14 amino acids. Looking up the rest from reference TRBV19 and TRBJ2-7 gives the full variable domain: DGGITQSPKYLFRKEGQNVTLSCEQNLNHDAMYWYRQDPGQGLRLIYYSQIVNDFQKGDIAEGYSVSREKKESFPLTVTSAQKNPTAFYLCASRMGTGVDEQYFGPGTRLTVT.

V gene TRBV7-2 combines with J gene TRBJ2-5, with 7 positions matching TRBD2. The CDR3 consists of 16 residues. V lost 5 bases and J lost 4; bases outside the gene matches: 13. The V gene's germline CDR1 is SGHTA and CDR2 FQGNSA. The chain's CDR3 is CASSPPRQGGGETQYF. In nucleotides, the CDR3 is TGTGCCAGCAGCCCTCCCCGCCAGGGCGGGGGAGAGACCCAGTACTTC.

The rearrangement joins TRBV5-6 to TRBJ1-3, with 7 bases aligning to TRBD1. CDR1 and CDR2 (germline): SGHDT, YYEEEE. The V segment lost 4 bases and the J segment 0 bases; nucleotides outside the gene matches: 16. There are 19 residues in the CDR3. The DNA of the CDR3 is TGTGCCAGCAGCACCTACAGGGGTCTTAACTTATACTCTGGAAACACCATATATTTT. It translates to CASSTYRGLNLYSGNTIYF.